The 10 T cell receptor beta chains below come from one sample, sequenced in a study of blood T cell repertoires in COVID-19. Clones were sequenced by immunoSEQ multiplex PCR, and TCRdb holds only the in-frame ones, with some missing. The profile shows roughly 460,000 clones, roughly 90% of them singletons. Sequencing was performed on peripheral blood. The receptors shown here come from a man younger than 35 with COVID-19, enrolled during active disease.

The gene calls are TRBV15 and TRBJ2-5; possibly TRBD2 for D (5 bases). CDR3 length equals 16 residues. V gave up 5 bases and J gave up 0 bases, with 16 bases separating them. The germline V gene has CDR1 LNHNV and CDR2 YYDKDF (reference sequence). This CDR3 is CATSAEMEAYQETQYF. The CDR3 DNA reads TGTGCCACCAGCGCAGAGATGGAGGCCTACCAAGAGACCCAGTACTTC.

The V call is TRBV7-9, the J call TRBJ2-2; possible D gene TRBD2, 6 bases. Trimming shortened V by 6 bases and J by 4 bases, and 12 bases separated the two germline ends. Germline V lookup: CDR1 SEHNR, CDR2 FQNEAQ (reference sequence). CDR3 size: 14 residues. Here the CDR3 reads CASSYLGGTGELFF. DNA for the CDR3: TGTGCCAGCAGTTACTTGGGGGGCACCGGGGAGCTGTTTTTT.

V gene TRBV6-1 combines with J gene TRBJ2-7, with D possibly TRBD2 on 6 matching bases. CDR3 length: 17 residues. V gave up 1 base and J gave up 4 bases, with 20 bases separating them. CDR1 is MNHNS, CDR2 SASEGT, per germline. CDR3 sequence: CASSEEWGGGINYEQYF. The CDR3 DNA reads TGTGCCAGCAGTGAAGAGTGGGGAGGAGGGATTAATTACGAGCAGTACTTC.

This rearrangement joins TRBV19 to TRBJ2-3; 10 bases line up with TRBD2. V dropped 7 bases and J dropped 1; count of bases not matched to a gene: 8. This CDR3 comprises 16 residues. Germline CDR1 reads LNHDA; CDR2 reads SQIVND (reference sequence). DNA for the CDR3: TGTGCCAGTACCCCCCTTGGGACTAGCGGCACAGATACGCAGTATTTT. Translation gives CASTPLGTSGTDTQYF.

In the case of this clone: This same CDR3 is encoded by further DNA sequences in the sample. This chain joins TRBV5-1 and TRBJ2-3; a weak D match, TRBD1 (6 bases). The CDR3 has 14 residues. Trimming shortened V by 5 bases and J by 2 bases, and 12 bases separated the two germline ends. CDR1 is SGHRS and CDR2 is YFSETQ in the germline V gene. The DNA of the CDR3 is TGCGCCAGCAGTTTAGGACAGAACACAGATACGCAGTATTTT. This gives the protein CASSLGQNTDTQYF.

J is TRBJ1-1 and V is TRBV6-5; D call uncertain. Trimming shortened V by 6 bases and J by 8 bases, and 19 bases separated the two germline ends. CDR1 and CDR2 (germline): MNHEY, SVGAGI. The CDR3 covers 14 residues. CDR3 bases: TGTGCCAGCAGGACCGGGAGGGCGGCGTTAGAAGCTTTCTTT. Protein: CASRTGRAALEAFF.

This clone was observed many times. V and J are TRBV23-1 and TRBJ2-7, with 9 positions matching TRBD2. TRBV23-1 is placed among ORFs of uncertain function. J lost 3 bases, V lost 7 bases, and 7 bases had no gene match. The CDR3 has 14 residues. The CDR3 DNA reads TGCGCCAGCAATAAGCGGGAGGTCTACTACGAGCAGTACTTC. The encoded protein is CASNKREVYYEQYF.

This rearrangement joins TRBV29-1 to TRBJ1-2; the D gene is possibly TRBD1 (5 bases). CDR1 is SQVTM, CDR2 ANQGSEA, per germline. The CDR3 runs to 14 residues. The V end lost 2 bases, the J end lost 4 bases, and 14 bases lay between the germline ends. CDR3 DNA sequence: TGCAGCGTTGAATCGGGAGGGGCGGCCTATGGCTACACCTTC. Its protein is CSVESGGAAYGYTF.

The V and J genes are TRBV12-3 or TRBV12-4 and TRBJ1-2; D gene unclear. The germline V and J ends were trimmed by 3 bases and 6 bases, with 11 bases remaining between them. The CDR3 has 13 amino acids. The CDR3 bases are TGTGCCAGCAGTTTTCGGGGAGATAATGGCTACACCTTC. Translating it yields CASSFRGDNGYTF.

CDR3 coding DNA: TGTGCCAGCAGCCGCGACGGGATCAATCAGCCCCAGCATTTT. Translated: CASSRDGINQPQHF. This chain uses TRBV5-6 with TRBJ1-5; D remains ambiguous. CDR1 is SGHDT and CDR2 is YYEEEE in the germline V gene. Trimming removed 4 bases from V and 3 bases from J, with 11 bases in between. The CDR3 contains 14 residues. Combining the CDR3 with reference TRBV5-6 and TRBJ1-5 gives the whole variable domain DAGVTQSPTHLIKTRGQQVTLRCSPKSGHDTVSWYQQALGQGPQFIFQYYEEEERQRGNFPDRFSGHQFPNYSSELNVNALLLGDSALYLCASSRDGINQPQHFGDGTRLSIL.